The 6 T cell receptor beta chains below all came from one sample that was sequenced in a study of vaccination effects on CD4 cells after COVID-19. No antigen is known for these receptors. A 10-day culture period preceded the isolation of CD4+ T cells. Method: immunoSEQ multiplex PCR; TCRdb's copy keeps in-frame clones and lacks some. The data contain approximately 45,000 clones, 70% to 75% of them seen just once; the ten biggest clones take up roughly 8.7%. This sample comprised CD4+ T cells from PBMCs cultured without peptide, obtained before COVID-19 vaccination. The receptors shown here come from a human donor who had a prior SARS-CoV-2 infection.

This clone was observed a handful of times. The chain is built from TRBV7-2 and TRBJ1-4; D is perhaps TRBD1 (6 bases). Germline V gene data show CDR1 as SGHTA and CDR2 as FQGNSA. This CDR3 spans 15 amino acids. V was clipped by 1 base and J by 7 bases, with 13 bases between them. The CDR3 nucleotides are TGTGCCAGCAGCTTAGACTGGGGGGCGGGTGAAAAACTGTTTTTT. Residues: CASSLDWGAGEKLFF. The whole variable domain, filled in from reference TRBV7-2 and TRBJ1-4, reads GAGVSQSPSNKVTEKGKDVELRCDPISGHTALYWYRQSLGQGLEFLIYFQGNSAPDKSGLPSDRFSAERTGGSVSTLTIQRTQQEDSAVYLCASSLDWGAGEKLFFGSGTQLSVL.

The rearrangement uses TRBV20-1 and TRBJ2-2; the D is unclear. V was pared by 5 bases and J by 6 bases, with 7 bases between. The CDR3 contains 11 residues. Germline CDR1 DFQATT, CDR2 SNEGSKA (reference sequence). The CDR3 sequence is CSALRPGELFF. CDR3 DNA: TGCAGTGCTCTTCGCCCCGGGGAGCTGTTTTTT.

The chain recombines TRBV7-9 with TRBJ1-2, with 9 bases identical to TRBD1. From germline, CDR1 is SEHNR and CDR2 FQNEAQ (reference sequence). This CDR3 region has 17 residues. V shed 0 bases and J 5 bases; nucleotides not matched to a gene: 10. CDR3 sequence reads: CASSLAPGQGVGYGYTF. The DNA for the CDR3 is TGTGCCAGCAGCTTAGCGCCGGGACAGGGTGTAGGGTATGGCTACACCTTC.

The chain carries TRBV3-1 (or the pseudogene TRBV3-2) and TRBJ2-5; D perhaps matches TRBD1 (6 bases). Looked up from germline, CDR1 is LGHDT and CDR2 is YNNKEL (reference sequence). V shed 6 bases and J shed 2 bases, with 13 bases lying between them. CDR3 length: 14 amino acids. The CDR3 loop reads CASRNRVSQETQYF. CDR3 nucleotides: TGTGCCAGCAGGAACAGGGTCTCACAAGAGACCCAGTACTTC.

The chain joins TRBV5-3 to TRBJ1-5, with D unresolved. TRBV5-3 is labeled an ORF, and its function is uncertain. V was clipped by 4 bases and J by 1 base, with 21 bases between them. CDR3 length equals 18 residues. The CDR3 protein is CARSATNPYTNSNQPQHF. As DNA, the CDR3 is TGTGCCAGAAGCGCAACGAACCCTTATACAAACAGCAATCAGCCCCAGCATTTT.

This clone has just a few counts. The chain uses TRBV6-4 and TRBJ1-1, with 8 bases lining up with TRBD1. Germline V CDR1 and CDR2: MRHNA, SNTAGT. The J segment lost 1 base and the V segment lost 2 bases, leaving 12 bases of the junction unmatched. CDR3 length: 18 amino acids. The CDR3 DNA sequence: TGTGCCAGCAGTGACCCTGTCGGCGGGACAGGAACGAACACTGAAGCTTTCTTT. Translation gives CASSDPVGGTGTNTEAFF.